A selection of T cell receptor beta chains follows, all from one sample in a study of lymphopenia after photon versus proton radiotherapy. TCRdb's copy holds only in-frame clones and misses some; the assay was immunoSEQ multiplex PCR. This table holds about 160,000 clones, approximately 91% found once. This material consisted of peripheral blood, taken from a patient treated with photon-based radiotherapy. The receptors come from a man in his fifties with gastric cancer. The CDR3 runs from the conserved cysteine through the conserved F or W. Rows give clone size only sometimes, using once, few, many, or a class for an expanded clone.

j_call clone_size v_call cdr3_aa
TRBJ2-1 . TRBV6-6 CASNPPGVNEQFF
TRBJ2-7 . TRBV11-2 CASSRQGYEQYF
TRBJ1-3 . TRBV30 CAWSDPSTGFGGNTIYF
TRBJ2-7 . TRBV11-3 CASSSRDRGLPEQYF
TRBJ1-1 . TRBV10-2 CASGQGARGTEAFF
TRBJ1-1 . TRBV11-2 CASSHVRGNTEAFF
TRBJ2-3 few TRBV4-1 CASSQQGASTDTQYF
TRBJ1-4 once TRBV6-5 CASSSSTTNEKLFF
TRBJ2-2 . TRBV28 CASSLGGGSNTGELFF
TRBJ2-1 . TRBV9 CASSTEGTRYNEQFF
TRBJ2-3 . TRBV6-4 CASSDLQDADTQYF
TRBJ2-3 . TRBV5-5 CASSWSGRSTDTQYF
TRBJ2-2 few TRBV7-2 CASSYGQGATGELFF
TRBJ1-1 . TRBV30 CAWSRMDTEAFF
TRBJ2-2 . TRBV9 CASSPRLAETGELFF
TRBJ1-1 . TRBV29-1 CSVIRGAEAFF
TRBJ1-6 . TRBV30 CAWRVNSPLHF
TRBJ1-1 . TRBV5-1 CASSLWGVNTEAFF
TRBJ1-5 few TRBV5-8 CASSGRGRVGQPQHF
TRBJ2-3 . TRBV19 CASSSSGRGGTDTQYF
TRBJ2-3 . TRBV5-4 CASSLGGPGRGRADTQYF
TRBJ1-5 . TRBV7-2 CASSSRTGVSNQPQHF
TRBJ2-7 . TRBV14 CASSRDYEQYF